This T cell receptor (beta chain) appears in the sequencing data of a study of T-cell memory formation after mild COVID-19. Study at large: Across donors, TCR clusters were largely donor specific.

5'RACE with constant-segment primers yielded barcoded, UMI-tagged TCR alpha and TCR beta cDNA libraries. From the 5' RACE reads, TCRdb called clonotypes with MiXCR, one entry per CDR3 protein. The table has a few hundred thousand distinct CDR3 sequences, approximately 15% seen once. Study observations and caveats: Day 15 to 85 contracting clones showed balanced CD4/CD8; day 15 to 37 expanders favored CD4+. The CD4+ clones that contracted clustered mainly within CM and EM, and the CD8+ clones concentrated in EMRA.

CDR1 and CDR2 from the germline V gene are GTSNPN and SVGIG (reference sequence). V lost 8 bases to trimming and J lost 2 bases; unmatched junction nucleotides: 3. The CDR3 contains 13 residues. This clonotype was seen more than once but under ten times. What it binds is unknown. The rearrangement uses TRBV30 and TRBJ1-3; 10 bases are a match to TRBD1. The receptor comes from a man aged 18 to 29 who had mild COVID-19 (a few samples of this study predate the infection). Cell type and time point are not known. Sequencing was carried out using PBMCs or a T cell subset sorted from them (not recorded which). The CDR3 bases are TGTGCCGGAGACAGGGGGCCTGGAAACACCATATATTTT. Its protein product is CAGDRGPGNTIYF. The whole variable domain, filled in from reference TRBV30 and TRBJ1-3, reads SQTIHQWPATLVQPVGSPLSLECTVEGTSNPNLYWYRQAAGRGLQLLFYSVGIGQISSEVPQNLSASRPQDRQFILSSKKLLLSDSGFYLCAGDRGPGNTIYFGEGSWLTVV.